The 12 T cell receptor beta chains below were found in one sample sequenced in a study of blood T cells in healthy people across ages. The use of a sample-barcoded 5' primer and a J-beta primer mix characterized a second PCR of about 7 to 12 cycles. Via MiXCR, TCRdb re-called the 5' RACE reads, giving one row per CDR3 protein. The data show 1,500,000 or so distinct CDR3 sequences, with 35% to 45% seen just once and approximately 4.1% held by the top ten. The sequencing input was blood. The receptors were sampled from a woman aged 18-35 years in good health.

This sequence joins TRBV9 and TRBJ1-2; D gene uncertain. The V gene's germline CDR1 is SGDLS and CDR2 YYNGEE. Trimming took off 2 bases at V and 3 bases at J, with 8 bases between the two ends. The length of the CDR3 is 13 residues. CDR3 sequence (DNA): TGTGCCAGCAGCGTCGAGGTTGACTATGGCTACACCTTC. It codes for CASSVEVDYGYTF. The entire variable domain, with the rest obtained from reference TRBV9 and TRBJ1-2, is as follows: DSGVTQTPKHLITATGQRVTLRCSPRSGDLSVYWYQQSLDQGLQFLIQYYNGEERAKGNILERFSAQQFPDLHSELNLSSLELGDSALYFCASSVEVDYGYTFGSGTRLTVV.

This clonotype occurred a few times. The chain couples TRBV18 to TRBJ2-5, with a weak D call TRBD2 (5 bases). TRBJ2-7 matches the DNA end more closely, so the J call is doubtful. The CDR3 extends over 11 amino acids. Germline loops: CDR1 KGHSH, CDR2 LQKENI. The CDR3 coding sequence is TGTGCCAGCTCAGGACTGGACGAGCAGTACTTC. Translating gives CASSGLDEQYF.

Only a few counts were recorded for this clonotype. This chain uses TRBV7-9 with TRBJ2-4; TRBD1 agrees at 10 bases. The end of the DNA is better explained by TRBJ2-7, so the J call may be wrong. Germline CDR1 SEHNR, CDR2 FQNEAQ (reference sequence). The CDR3 runs to 16 residues. CDR3 amino acids: CASSLAFDRGRFEQYF. CDR3 sequence (DNA): TGTGCCAGCAGCTTAGCTTTTGACAGGGGGCGGTTCGAGCAGTACTTC.

The gene calls are TRBV9 and TRBJ2-3, with a weak D call TRBD1 (6 bases). The CDR3 totals 15 residues. Germline V lookup: CDR1 SGDLS, CDR2 YYNGEE. V was clipped by 4 bases and J by 2 bases, with 14 bases between them. CDR3 sequence reads: CASSPPQGTTDTQYF. The CDR3 DNA sequence: TGTGCCAGCAGCCCCCCTCAGGGGACCACAGATACGCAGTATTTT.

The V call is TRBV18, the J call TRBJ2-5; perhaps TRBD2 as D (6 bases). The CDR3 loop spans 14 amino acids. The V gene's germline CDR1 is KGHSH and CDR2 LQKENI. V was shortened by 4 bases and J by 13 bases, with 22 bases between the two germline ends. CDR3 loop: CASSLEQRVGKPYF. The CDR3 region has the DNA TGTGCCAGCTCACTGGAACAGCGGGTCGGCAAGCCGTACTTC.

V usage is TRBV12-5 and J usage is TRBJ1-2; D not resolved. This CDR3 contains 13 residues. CDR1 and CDR2 (germline): LGHNT, FRNRAP. The V and J ends lost 1 base and 12 bases respectively, with 15 bases between them. The CDR3 loop reads CASGLDPTILDTF. The CDR3 DNA sequence: TGTGCTAGTGGTTTGGACCCGACGATTCTAGACACCTTC.

This clonotype occurred a few times. The chain has TRBV7-9 and TRBJ2-7; TRBD1 aligns across 8 bases. The junction had 9 bases not matched to a gene; V was cut back by 1 base and J by 4 bases. This CDR3 is built from 16 residues. Germline CDR1 is SEHNR and CDR2 is FQNEAQ (reference sequence). DNA for the CDR3: TGTGCCAGCAGCTTAGGGGACTGGACAGGGTCGTACGAGCAGTACTTC. It yields the protein CASSLGDWTGSYEQYF.

In this sample, this clonotype turned up a few times. The gene calls are TRBV27 and TRBJ2-4; 7 nucleotides match TRBD2. V dropped 7 bases and J dropped 0; count of bases not matched to a gene: 9. The CDR3 runs 16 residues. Germline V gene lookup returns CDR1 MNHEY and CDR2 SMNVEV (reference sequence). The CDR3 region has the DNA TGTGCCAGCAAACTTATGGGGGGGGAAGCCAAAAACATTCAGTACTTC. Encoded protein: CASKLMGGEAKNIQYF.

Comment on this clonotype: A read error may produce the germline difference seen at one junction end. The chain combines TRBV7-9 with TRBJ2-5; 10 bases agree with TRBD2. CDR1 and CDR2 (germline): SEHNR, FQNEAQ (reference sequence). The CDR3 spans 14 residues. This CDR3 is CASSLAGVGNEPYF. The DNA for the CDR3 is TGTGCCAGCAGCCTAGCGGGAGTGGGCAATGAGCCGTACTTC.

In the case of this clonotype: Its ends do not fully match the called genes, so a read error is possible. The chain uses TRBV4-1 and TRBJ2-4; no clear D. The J call may be mistaken, given a closer DNA end match to TRBJ2-7. Germline loops: CDR1 MGHRA, CDR2 YSYEKL. The CDR3 spans 11 residues. CDR3 amino acids: CASGHGYEQYF. As DNA, the CDR3 is TGCGCCAGCGGCCATGGGTACGAGCAGTACTTC.

The chain combines TRBV9 with TRBJ2-5; D perhaps matches TRBD1 (5 bases). V lost 0 bases, J lost 5 bases, and 14 bases lay in between. Germline V gene lookup returns CDR1 SGDLS and CDR2 YYNGEE. The CDR3 contains 15 residues. The CDR3 coding sequence is TGTGCCAGCAGCGTAGATAGGGGCAGGGTGGAGACCCAGTACTTC. The encoded protein is CASSVDRGRVETQYF. The full variable domain, in which reference TRBV9 and TRBJ2-5 provide the parts outside the CDR3, is DSGVTQTPKHLITATGQRVTLRCSPRSGDLSVYWYQQSLDQGLQFLIQYYNGEERAKGNILERFSAQQFPDLHSELNLSSLELGDSALYFCASSVDRGRVETQYFGPGTRLLVL.

The rearrangement links TRBV9 to TRBJ2-1, with 9 nucleotides matching TRBD2. The better agreement between TRBJ2-7 and the DNA end casts doubt on the J call. This CDR3 spans 15 amino acids. In germline, CDR1 is SGDLS, CDR2 YYNGEE. CDR3 in DNA: TGTGCCAGCACCCGAGGACTAGCGAGTTACAATGAGCAGTACTTC. Its protein product is CASTRGLASYNEQYF.